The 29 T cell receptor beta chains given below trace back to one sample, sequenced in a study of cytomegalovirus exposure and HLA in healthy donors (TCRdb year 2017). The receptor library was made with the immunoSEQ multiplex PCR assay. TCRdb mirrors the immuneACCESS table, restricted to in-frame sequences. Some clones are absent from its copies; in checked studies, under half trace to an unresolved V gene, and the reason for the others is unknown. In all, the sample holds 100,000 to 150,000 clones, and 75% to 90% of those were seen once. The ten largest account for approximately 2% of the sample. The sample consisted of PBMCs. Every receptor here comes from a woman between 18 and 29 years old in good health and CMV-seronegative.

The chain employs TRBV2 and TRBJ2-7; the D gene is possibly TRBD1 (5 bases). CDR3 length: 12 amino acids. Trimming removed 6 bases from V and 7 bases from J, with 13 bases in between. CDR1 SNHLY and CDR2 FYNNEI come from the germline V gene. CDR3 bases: TGTGCCAGCAGCCAAGGGCAGGGAGAGCAGTACTTC. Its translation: CASSQGQGEQYF.

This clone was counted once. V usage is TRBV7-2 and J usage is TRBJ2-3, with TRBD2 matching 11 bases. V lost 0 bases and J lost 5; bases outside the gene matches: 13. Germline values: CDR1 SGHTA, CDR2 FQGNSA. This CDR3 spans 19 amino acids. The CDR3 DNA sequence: TGTGCCAGCAGCTTAGCTGGGTTAGCGGGAGGGTTGAGGGGAGATACGCAGTATTTT. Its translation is CASSLAGLAGGLRGDTQYF. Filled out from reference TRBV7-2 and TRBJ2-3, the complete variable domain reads GAGVSQSPSNKVTEKGKDVELRCDPISGHTALYWYRQSLGQGLEFLIYFQGNSAPDKSGLPSDRFSAERTGGSVSTLTIQRTQQEDSAVYLCASSLAGLAGGLRGDTQYFGPGTRLTVL.

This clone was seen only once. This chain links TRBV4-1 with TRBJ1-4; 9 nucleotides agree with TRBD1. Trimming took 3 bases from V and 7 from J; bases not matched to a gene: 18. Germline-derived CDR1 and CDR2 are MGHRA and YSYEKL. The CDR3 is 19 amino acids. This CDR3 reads CASSHLAAGQGAAVEKLFF. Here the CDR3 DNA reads TGCGCCAGCAGCCACCTGGCCGCGGGACAGGGAGCCGCGGTTGAAAAACTGTTTTTT.

DNA of the CDR3: TGTGCCAGCAGTCAACAGGGCTTGGACACTGAAGCTTTCTTT. Translation: CASSQQGLDTEAFF. This rearrangement joins TRBV5-4 to TRBJ1-1, with TRBD1 as a possible D gene (6 bases). The germline V gene encodes CDR1 SGHNT and CDR2 YYREEE (reference sequence). V was cut by 5 bases and J by 3 bases, with 14 bases left in between. This CDR3 region has 14 residues.

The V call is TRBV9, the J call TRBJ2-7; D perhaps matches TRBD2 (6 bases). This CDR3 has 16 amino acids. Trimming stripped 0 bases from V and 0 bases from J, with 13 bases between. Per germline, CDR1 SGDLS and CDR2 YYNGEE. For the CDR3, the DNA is TGTGCCAGCAGCGTAGGAGCCGGGAGTAACTCCTACGAGCAGTACTTC. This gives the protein CASSVGAGSNSYEQYF.

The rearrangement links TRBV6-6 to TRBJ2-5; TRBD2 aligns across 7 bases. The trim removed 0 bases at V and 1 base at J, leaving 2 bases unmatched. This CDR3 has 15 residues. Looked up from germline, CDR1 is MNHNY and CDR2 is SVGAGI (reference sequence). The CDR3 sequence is CASSYSGGIQETQYF. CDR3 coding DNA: TGTGCCAGCAGTTACTCCGGGGGGATCCAAGAGACCCAGTACTTC.

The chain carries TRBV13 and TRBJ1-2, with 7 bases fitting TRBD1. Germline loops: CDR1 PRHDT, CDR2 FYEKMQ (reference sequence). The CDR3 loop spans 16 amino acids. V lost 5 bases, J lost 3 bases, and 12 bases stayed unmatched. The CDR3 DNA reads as TGTGCCAGCAGCCCAAGGGACAGCCGTGGGGACTATGGCTACACCTTC. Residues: CASSPRDSRGDYGYTF.

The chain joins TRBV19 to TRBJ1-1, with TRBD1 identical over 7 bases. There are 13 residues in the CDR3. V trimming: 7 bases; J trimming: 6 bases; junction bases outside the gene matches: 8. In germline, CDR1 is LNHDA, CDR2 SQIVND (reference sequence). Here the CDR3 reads CASNGQARAEAFF. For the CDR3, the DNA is TGTGCCAGTAATGGACAGGCTCGGGCTGAAGCTTTCTTT.

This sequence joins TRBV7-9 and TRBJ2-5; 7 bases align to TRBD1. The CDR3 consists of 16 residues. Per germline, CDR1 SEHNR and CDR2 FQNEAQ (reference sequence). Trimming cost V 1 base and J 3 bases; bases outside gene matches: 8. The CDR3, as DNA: TGTGCCAGCAGCTTAGGAACTTTCAGGGGGAAAGAGACCCAGTACTTC. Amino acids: CASSLGTFRGKETQYF.

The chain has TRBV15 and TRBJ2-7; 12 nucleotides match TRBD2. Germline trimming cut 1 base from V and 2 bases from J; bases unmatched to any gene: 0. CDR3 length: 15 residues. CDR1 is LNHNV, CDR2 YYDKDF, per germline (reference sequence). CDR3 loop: CATSRGTSGTYEQYF. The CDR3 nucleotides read TGTGCCACCAGCAGAGGGACTAGCGGGACCTACGAGCAGTACTTC.

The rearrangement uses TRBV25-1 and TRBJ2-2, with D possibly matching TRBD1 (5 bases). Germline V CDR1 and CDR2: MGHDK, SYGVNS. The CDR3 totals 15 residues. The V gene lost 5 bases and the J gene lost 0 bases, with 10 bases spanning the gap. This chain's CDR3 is CASSRQLPNTGELFF. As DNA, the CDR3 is TGTGCCAGCAGTCGACAGCTTCCGAACACCGGGGAGCTGTTTTTT.

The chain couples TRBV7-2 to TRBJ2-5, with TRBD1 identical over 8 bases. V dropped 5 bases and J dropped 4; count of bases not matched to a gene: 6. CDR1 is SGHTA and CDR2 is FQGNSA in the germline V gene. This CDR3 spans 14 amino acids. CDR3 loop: CASSPDRGIETQYF. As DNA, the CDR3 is TGTGCCAGCAGCCCAGACAGGGGCATAGAGACCCAGTACTTC.

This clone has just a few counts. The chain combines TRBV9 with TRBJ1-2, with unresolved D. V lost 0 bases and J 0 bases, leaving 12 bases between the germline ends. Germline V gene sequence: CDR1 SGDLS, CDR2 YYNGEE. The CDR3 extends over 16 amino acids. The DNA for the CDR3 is TGTGCCAGCAGCGTAGGAGGGAGCCGAGCTAACTATGGCTACACCTTC. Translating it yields CASSVGGSRANYGYTF.

Here the CDR3 DNA reads TGTGCCAGCAGCTCGAAGGGACTAGCGGGCGGAGATTACAATGAGCAGTTCTTC. Amino acid sequence: CASSSKGLAGGDYNEQFF. The chain uses TRBV7-2 and TRBJ2-1; 12 bases match TRBD2. The V and J ends lost 4 bases and 4 bases, in that order; junction bases with no gene match: 11. The CDR3 extends over 18 amino acids. CDR1 and CDR2 from the germline V gene are SGHTA and FQGNSA.

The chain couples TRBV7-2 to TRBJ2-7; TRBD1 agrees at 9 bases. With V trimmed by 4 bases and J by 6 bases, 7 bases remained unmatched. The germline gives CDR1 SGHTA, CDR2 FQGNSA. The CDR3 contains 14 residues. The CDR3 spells CASSSPGQGAEQYF. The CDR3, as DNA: TGTGCCAGCAGCTCTCCGGGACAGGGCGCCGAGCAGTACTTC. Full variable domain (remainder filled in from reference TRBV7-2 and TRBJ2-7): GAGVSQSPSNKVTEKGKDVELRCDPISGHTALYWYRQSLGQGLEFLIYFQGNSAPDKSGLPSDRFSAERTGGSVSTLTIQRTQQEDSAVYLCASSSPGQGAEQYFGPGTRLTVT.

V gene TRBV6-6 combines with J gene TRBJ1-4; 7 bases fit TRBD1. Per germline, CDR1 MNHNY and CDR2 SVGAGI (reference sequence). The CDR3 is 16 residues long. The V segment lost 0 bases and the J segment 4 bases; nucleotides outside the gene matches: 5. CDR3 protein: CASSYSRGRGNEKLFF. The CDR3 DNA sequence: TGTGCCAGCAGTTACTCGAGGGGGCGAGGTAATGAAAAACTGTTTTTT.

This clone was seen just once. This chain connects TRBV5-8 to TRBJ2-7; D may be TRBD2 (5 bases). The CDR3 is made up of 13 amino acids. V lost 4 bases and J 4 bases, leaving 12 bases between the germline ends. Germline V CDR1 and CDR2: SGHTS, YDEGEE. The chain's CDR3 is CASSLAFQYEQYF. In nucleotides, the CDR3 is TGTGCCAGCAGCCTAGCATTTCAGTACGAGCAGTACTTC.

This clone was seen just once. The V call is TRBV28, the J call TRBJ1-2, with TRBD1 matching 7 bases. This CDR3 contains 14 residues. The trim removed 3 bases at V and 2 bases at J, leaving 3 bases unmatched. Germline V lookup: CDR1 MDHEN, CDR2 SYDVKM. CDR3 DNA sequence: TGTGCCAGCAGTTTGGGCAGGGGGAACTATGGCTACACCTTC. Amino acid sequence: CASSLGRGNYGYTF.

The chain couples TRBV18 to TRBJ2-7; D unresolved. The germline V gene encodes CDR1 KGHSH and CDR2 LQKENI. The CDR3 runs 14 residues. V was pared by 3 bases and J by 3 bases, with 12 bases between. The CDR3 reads CASSPASKNYEQYF. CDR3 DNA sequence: TGTGCCAGCTCACCGGCCTCAAAAAACTACGAGCAGTACTTC. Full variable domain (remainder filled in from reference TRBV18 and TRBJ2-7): NAGVMQNPRHLVRRRGQEARLRCSPMKGHSHVYWYRQLPEEGLKFMVYLQKENIIDESGMPKERFSAEFPKEGPSILRIQQVVRGDSAAYFCASSPASKNYEQYFGPGTRLTVT.

CDR3 DNA: TGTGCCAGCAGCTTAGATCCTAGCGGCCCAGGCACAGATACGCAGTATTTT. Protein sequence: CASSLDPSGPGTDTQYF. This chain joins TRBV11-2 and TRBJ2-3; 7 bases map to TRBD2. Germline V gene sequence: CDR1 SGHAT, CDR2 FQNNGV. J was trimmed by 1 base and V by 0 bases; bases with no gene match: 7. This CDR3 contains 17 residues.

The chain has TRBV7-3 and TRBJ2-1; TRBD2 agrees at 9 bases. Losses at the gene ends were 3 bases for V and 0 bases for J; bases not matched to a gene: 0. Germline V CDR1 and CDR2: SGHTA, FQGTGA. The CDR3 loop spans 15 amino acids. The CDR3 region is CASSFSGSSYNEQFF. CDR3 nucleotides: TGTGCCAGCAGCTTTAGCGGGAGCTCCTACAATGAGCAGTTCTTC.

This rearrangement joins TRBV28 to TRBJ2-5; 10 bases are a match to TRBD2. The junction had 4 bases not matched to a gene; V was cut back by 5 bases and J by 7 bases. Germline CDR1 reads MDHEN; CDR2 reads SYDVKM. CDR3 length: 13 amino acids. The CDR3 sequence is CASSPRTSGTQYF. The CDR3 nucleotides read TGTGCCAGCAGTCCCCGGACTAGCGGGACCCAGTACTTC.

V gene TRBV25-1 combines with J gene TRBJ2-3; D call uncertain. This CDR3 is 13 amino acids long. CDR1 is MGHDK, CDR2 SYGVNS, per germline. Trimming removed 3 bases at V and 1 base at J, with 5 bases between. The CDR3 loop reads CASSESGTDTQYF. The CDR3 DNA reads TGTGCCAGCAGTGAGTCCGGCACAGATACGCAGTATTTT.

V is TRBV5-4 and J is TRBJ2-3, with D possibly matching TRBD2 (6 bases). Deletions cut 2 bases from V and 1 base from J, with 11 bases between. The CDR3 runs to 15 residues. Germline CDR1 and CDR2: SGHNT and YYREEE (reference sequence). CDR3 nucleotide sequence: TGTGCCAGCAGCTTATCCGGGACTCGCACAGATACGCAGTATTTT. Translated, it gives CASSLSGTRTDTQYF.

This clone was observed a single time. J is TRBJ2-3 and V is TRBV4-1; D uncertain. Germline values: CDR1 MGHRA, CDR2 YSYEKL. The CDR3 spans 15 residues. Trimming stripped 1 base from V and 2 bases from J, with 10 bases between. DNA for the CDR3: TGCGCCAGCAGCCAAGTAGGTAGCCACACAGATACGCAGTATTTT. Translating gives CASSQVGSHTDTQYF.

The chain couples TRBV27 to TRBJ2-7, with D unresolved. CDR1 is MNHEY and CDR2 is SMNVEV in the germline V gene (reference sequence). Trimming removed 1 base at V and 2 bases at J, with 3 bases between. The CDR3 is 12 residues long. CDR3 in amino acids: CASSLYTYEQYF. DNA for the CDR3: TGTGCCAGCAGTTTATATACCTACGAGCAGTACTTC.

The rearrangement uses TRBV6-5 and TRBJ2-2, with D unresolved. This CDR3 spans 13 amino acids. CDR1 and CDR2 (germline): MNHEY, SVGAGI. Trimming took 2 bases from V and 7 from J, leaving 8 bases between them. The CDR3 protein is CASSYEAGGELFF. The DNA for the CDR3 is TGTGCCAGCAGTTACGAAGCCGGCGGGGAGCTGTTTTTT.

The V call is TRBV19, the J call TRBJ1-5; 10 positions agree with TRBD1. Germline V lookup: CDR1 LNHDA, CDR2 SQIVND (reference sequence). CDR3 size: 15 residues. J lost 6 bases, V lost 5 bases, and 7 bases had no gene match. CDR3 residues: CASSPGTGAVQPQHF. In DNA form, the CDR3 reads TGTGCCAGTAGTCCCGGGACAGGGGCTGTTCAGCCCCAGCATTTT.

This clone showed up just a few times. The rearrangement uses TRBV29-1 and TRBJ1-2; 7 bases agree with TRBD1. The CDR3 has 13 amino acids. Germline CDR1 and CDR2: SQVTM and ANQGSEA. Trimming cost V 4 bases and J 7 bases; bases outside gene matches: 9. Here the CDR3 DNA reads TGCAGCGTTGCCGGACAGGCAGCGGGTGGCTACACCTTC. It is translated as CSVAGQAAGGYTF. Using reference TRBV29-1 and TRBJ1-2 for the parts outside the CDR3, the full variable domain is SAVISQKPSRDICQRGTSLTIQCQVDSQVTMMFWYRQQPGQSLTLIATANQGSEATYESGFVIDKFPISRPNLTFSTLTVSNMSPEDSSIYLCSVAGQAAGGYTFGSGTRLTVV.